Shown below are 26 T cell receptor beta chains from a single sample sequenced in a study of T cell changes during pregnancy in multiple sclerosis. Repertoires were generated with immunoSEQ multiplex PCR, while TCRdb's copy carries only in-frame clones and drops some. Seen here are about 59,000 clones, 80% to 95% observed once, and the top ten hold 0.35% to 0.45%. The input for sequencing was CD4+ T cells from peripheral blood mononuclear cells, taken before pregnancy. All receptors derive from a female donor with multiple sclerosis, enrolled in a pregnancy study.

The chain recombines TRBV27 with TRBJ2-7; 8 positions match TRBD2. The CDR3 contains 15 residues. V was clipped by 10 bases and J by 1 base; unmatched bases: 12. Per germline, CDR1 MNHEY and CDR2 SMNVEV (reference sequence). CDR3 sequence: CATSPGGGISYEQYF. The CDR3 bases are TGTGCCACCTCTCCCGGGGGGGGCATTTCCTACGAGCAGTACTTC.

The V call is TRBV7-6, the J call TRBJ2-3; 10 bases line up with TRBD1. Germline V lookup: CDR1 SGHVS, CDR2 FNYEAQ. The CDR3 totals 16 residues. V trimming: 5 bases; J trimming: 0 bases; junction bases outside the gene matches: 5. The CDR3 nucleotides are TGTGCCAGCAGCCCGCGACAGGGGGCGAGCACAGATACGCAGTATTTT. This codes for CASSPRQGASTDTQYF.

The V gene is TRBV19, the J gene TRBJ2-2; 10 bases agree with TRBD1. This CDR3 region has 17 residues. After removal of 4 bases from V and 0 bases from J, the junction contained 5 bases not matched to a gene. Germline values: CDR1 LNHDA, CDR2 SQIVND (reference sequence). Written as DNA, the CDR3 is TGTGCCAGTAGTACCGGGACAGGGGACGCGAACACCGGGGAGCTGTTTTTT. Its protein product is CASSTGTGDANTGELFF.

The chain combines TRBV7-2 with TRBJ2-7, with TRBD2 matching 9 bases. Looked up from germline, CDR1 is SGHTA and CDR2 is FQGNSA. Trimming cost V 2 bases and J 6 bases; bases outside gene matches: 8. The CDR3 extends over 15 amino acids. The CDR3, as DNA: TGTGCCAGCAGCTTACATAGCGGGAGTAGCGGCGAGCAGTACTTC. Its translation: CASSLHSGSSGEQYF.

This chain connects TRBV29-1 to TRBJ2-5; perhaps TRBD1 as D (6 bases). Germline lookup yields CDR1 SQVTM and CDR2 ANQGSEA. The CDR3 extends over 11 amino acids. Trimming pared 8 bases from V and 5 bases from J, leaving 12 bases between. The CDR3 reads CSSGVGETQYF. In nucleotides, the CDR3 is TGCAGCTCAGGGGTGGGGGAGACCCAGTACTTC.

A single count supports this clone. This rearrangement joins TRBV19 to TRBJ2-7; 10 bases align to TRBD2. V was pared by 5 bases and J by 2 bases, with 6 bases of the junction left unmatched. The V gene's germline CDR1 is LNHDA and CDR2 SQIVND (reference sequence). The CDR3 is 15 amino acids. CDR3 sequence: CASSRLAGQTYEQYF. In DNA, the CDR3 is TGTGCCAGTAGTCGACTAGCGGGCCAGACCTACGAGCAGTACTTC.

This chain joins TRBV15 and TRBJ2-5; no firm D call. The V gene's germline CDR1 is LNHNV and CDR2 YYDKDF (reference sequence). The CDR3 sequence is 16 residues long. The V end lost 3 bases, the J end lost 4 bases, and 18 bases lay between the germline ends. CDR3 coding DNA: TGTGCCACCAGCAGCTCAGCAGCACTTGGGCGAGAGACCCAGTACTTC. It codes for CATSSSAALGRETQYF.

The chain links TRBV7-2 to TRBJ2-2; TRBD1 is a possible D gene (6 bases). V gave up 5 bases and J gave up 5 bases, with 12 bases separating them. The V gene's germline CDR1 is SGHTA and CDR2 FQGNSA. The CDR3 runs 14 residues. The CDR3 is CASSAQTGTGELFF. The CDR3 nucleotides are TGTGCCAGCAGCGCCCAGACAGGTACCGGGGAGCTGTTTTTT. Complete variable domain (other parts from reference TRBV7-2 and TRBJ2-2): GAGVSQSPSNKVTEKGKDVELRCDPISGHTALYWYRQSLGQGLEFLIYFQGNSAPDKSGLPSDRFSAERTGGSVSTLTIQRTQQEDSAVYLCASSAQTGTGELFFGEGSRLTVL.

The chain recombines TRBV30 with TRBJ1-2; 8 bases align to TRBD1. V shed 2 bases, J shed 2 bases, and the junction held 7 bases outside the gene matches. From germline, CDR1 is GTSNPN and CDR2 SVGIG (reference sequence). This CDR3 spans 15 amino acids. CDR3 sequence: CAWSKPGQVNYGYTF. The CDR3 bases are TGTGCCTGGAGTAAACCGGGACAGGTCAACTATGGCTACACCTTC.

The genes are TRBV13 and TRBJ2-7; 8 nucleotides line up with TRBD2. Germline trimming cut 1 base from V and 2 bases from J; bases unmatched to any gene: 4. Per the germline V gene, CDR1 is PRHDT and CDR2 is FYEKMQ (reference sequence). The CDR3 loop spans 15 amino acids. The CDR3 sequence is CASSLAIAGPYEQYF. CDR3 in DNA: TGTGCCAGCAGCTTAGCGATAGCGGGACCCTACGAGCAGTACTTC. Full variable domain (outside the CDR3, taken from reference TRBV13 and TRBJ2-7): AAGVIQSPRHLIKEKRETATLKCYPIPRHDTVYWYQQGPGQDPQFLISFYEKMQSDKGSIPDRFSAQQFSDYHSELNMSSLELGDSALYFCASSLAIAGPYEQYFGPGTRLTVT.

The chain is built from TRBV5-1 and TRBJ2-7, with TRBD1 matching over 7 bases. This CDR3 is built from 13 residues. CDR1 and CDR2 from the germline V gene are SGHRS and YFSETQ. The V gene end was trimmed by 6 bases and the J gene end by 4 bases; junction bases not matched to a gene: 7. The CDR3 DNA is TGCGCCAGCAACCCCGGGACAGAATACGAGCAGTACTTC. It translates to CASNPGTEYEQYF.

The chain has TRBV5-1 and TRBJ2-5; 8 positions agree with TRBD2. Germline CDR1 is SGHRS and CDR2 is YFSETQ. This CDR3 comprises 14 residues. The V and J ends lost 5 bases and 5 bases, in that order; junction bases with no gene match: 8. DNA for the CDR3: TGCGCCAGCAGGACTAGCGCGGGACTGGAGACCCAGTACTTC. Protein sequence: CASRTSAGLETQYF.

The chain uses TRBV7-6 and TRBJ2-7; TRBD2 might be the D (6 bases). The CDR3 contains 19 residues. Between the trimmed V and J ends, which lost 1 base and 1 base, there was a span of 23 bases. CDR1 is SGHVS and CDR2 is FNYEAQ in the germline V gene. The CDR3 DNA reads TGTGCCAGCAGCTTAGAGGCTAGTGGAGGGGCCTCAAGATCCTACGAGCAGTACTTC. Translating it yields CASSLEASGGASRSYEQYF.

The genes are TRBV10-3 and TRBJ2-1, with 11 bases fitting TRBD2. This CDR3 has 15 amino acids. From germline, CDR1 is ENHRY and CDR2 SYGVKD. After removal of 2 bases from V and 10 bases from J, the junction contained 7 bases not matched to a gene. CDR3 region: CAISETSGRVREQFF. Here the CDR3 DNA reads TGTGCCATCAGTGAGACTAGCGGGAGAGTCAGGGAGCAGTTCTTC.

This chain connects TRBV20-1 to TRBJ1-2, with D hard to call. V was trimmed by 5 bases and J by 8 bases, leaving 12 bases between them. This CDR3 comprises 11 residues. Per germline, CDR1 DFQATT and CDR2 SNEGSKA (reference sequence). In nucleotides, the CDR3 is TGCAGTGCTTACACATCCACCGGCTACACCTTC. Translation gives CSAYTSTGYTF.

The chain couples TRBV6-1 to TRBJ1-1; D possibly corresponds to TRBD1 (6 bases). CDR1 MNHNS and CDR2 SASEGT come from the germline V gene. The CDR3 is 13 residues long. Trimming removed 4 bases from V and 11 bases from J, with 17 bases in between. The CDR3 DNA reads TGTGCCAGCAGTGTACACTTACAGGGAGGGGCTTTCTTT. It specifies CASSVHLQGGAFF.

The chain couples TRBV27 to TRBJ1-1; D remains ambiguous. The CDR3 consists of 16 residues. Germline V CDR1 and CDR2: MNHEY, SMNVEV (reference sequence). V lost 0 bases and J lost 5, with 16 bases in between. CDR3 loop: CASSLSRLRSSTEAFF. For the CDR3, the DNA is TGTGCCAGCAGTTTATCTAGGTTGAGGAGTTCGACTGAAGCTTTCTTT.

V usage is TRBV6-5 and J usage is TRBJ2-7; unclear D gene. Trimming took off 6 bases at V and 6 bases at J, with 21 bases between the two ends. Looked up from germline, CDR1 is MNHEY and CDR2 is SVGAGI. This CDR3 region has 15 residues. CDR3 region: CASSSRSSSPGEQYF. CDR3 nucleotides: TGTGCCAGCAGCTCGCGCTCTAGTTCTCCCGGCGAGCAGTACTTC.

The chain joins TRBV11-2 to TRBJ2-2; D perhaps matches TRBD2 (5 bases). CDR1 is SGHAT and CDR2 is FQNNGV in the germline V gene. Trimming removed 2 bases from V and 7 bases from J, with 5 bases in between. The CDR3 sequence is 12 residues long. In DNA, the CDR3 is TGTGCCAGCAGCTTAAGCGGCGGGGAGCTGTTTTTT. Translating it yields CASSLSGGELFF.

This sequence joins TRBV14 and TRBJ2-7; TRBD1 might be the D (5 bases). CDR3 length: 14 amino acids. Germline V gene lookup returns CDR1 SGHDN and CDR2 FVKESK. V was pared by 0 bases and J by 7 bases, with 13 bases between. CDR3 sequence reads: CASSQDARVREQYF. CDR3 in DNA: TGTGCCAGCAGCCAAGATGCCAGGGTGAGGGAGCAGTACTTC.

The chain combines TRBV15 with TRBJ2-1, with no clear D. V lost 0 bases and J 12 bases, leaving 9 bases between the germline ends. Germline V gives CDR1 LNHNV, CDR2 YYDKDF (reference sequence). The CDR3 loop spans 12 amino acids. The CDR3 loop reads CATSRDFLGQFF. The CDR3 nucleotides read TGTGCCACCAGCAGAGATTTCCTCGGGCAGTTCTTC. Filled out from reference TRBV15 and TRBJ2-1, the complete variable domain reads DAMVIQNPRYQVTQFGKPVTLSCSQTLNHNVMYWYQQKSSQAPKLLFHYYDKDFNNEADTPDNFQSRRPNTSFCFLDIRSPGLGDTAMYLCATSRDFLGQFFGPGTRLTVL.

The rearrangement links TRBV29-1 to TRBJ2-1; 13 bases agree with TRBD2. V lost 7 bases and J lost 8; bases outside the gene matches: 11. The germline V gene encodes CDR1 SQVTM and CDR2 ANQGSEA. The CDR3 extends over 15 amino acids. CDR3 DNA: TGCAGCGCAGCAACCGGGACTAGCGGGACCTATGAGCAGTTCTTC. Translated: CSAATGTSGTYEQFF.

The V call is TRBV4-2, the J call TRBJ2-7; D is uncertain. Germline V gene lookup returns CDR1 LGHNA and CDR2 YNFKEQ. The CDR3 is 15 residues long. V lost 4 bases and J lost 0, with 13 bases in between. CDR3 in DNA: TGTGCCAGCAGCCTCCAAGCTCCGAGCTCCTACGAGCAGTACTTC. As protein: CASSLQAPSSYEQYF.

This clone has only one observation. V is TRBV27 and J is TRBJ2-1; 9 nucleotides line up with TRBD1. The germline V gene has CDR1 MNHEY and CDR2 SMNVEV (reference sequence). This CDR3 contains 17 residues. Trimming cost V 5 bases and J 1 base; bases outside gene matches: 9. The CDR3 bases are TGTGCCAGCAGTGCAAGAACAGGGGGCGCATCCTACAATGAGCAGTTCTTC. This encodes CASSARTGGASYNEQFF.

The J gene is TRBJ2-1, the V gene TRBV29-1; 7 positions agree with TRBD1. This CDR3 is built from 15 residues. In germline, CDR1 is SQVTM, CDR2 ANQGSEA. V shed 6 bases, J shed 2 bases, and the junction held 10 bases outside the gene matches. The CDR3 reads CSVPRERGPYNEQFF. CDR3 nucleotides: TGCAGCGTCCCCAGGGAGAGGGGGCCCTACAATGAGCAGTTCTTC.

The chain joins TRBV5-1 to TRBJ2-7; 7 bases align to TRBD1. CDR1 and CDR2 from the germline V gene are SGHRS and YFSETQ. The CDR3 spans 13 residues. The V segment lost 4 bases and the J segment 7 bases; nucleotides outside the gene matches: 8. The DNA of the CDR3 is TGCGCCAGCAGCCGACAGGGAGCGGAAGAGCAGTACTTC. Amino acids: CASSRQGAEEQYF.